This T cell receptor beta chain is from a study of post-analysis software for immune sequencing data. Study as a whole: The patients showed relapsing-remitting, secondary progressive and progressive-relapsing multiple sclerosis courses.

TCR beta libraries were prepared from cDNA with unique molecular identifiers. The yield from around 1 to 10 million T cells was about 500,000 cDNA molecules in total. One entry per CDR3 protein results from TCRdb running MiXCR on the PCR reads. This sample has 650,000 to 850,000 distinct CDR3 sequences, with about 53% found just once. Notes on the study in general: Controls showed lower frequencies than patients for roughly five TRBV segments, and TRBV5-6, TRBV5-1 and TRBV20-1 were among these. Diversity measured as normalized Chao1 was significantly lower in multiple sclerosis patients than in controls. Samples sharing a preparation batch grouped tightly together when assessed by F measure.

The CDR3 is made up of 15 amino acids. V gave up 8 bases and J gave up 4 bases; unmatched junction bases: 10. CDR1 LNHNV and CDR2 YYDKDF come from the germline V gene (reference sequence). Remarks on this clonotype: The antigen is unknown.

This receptor was obtained from a girl aged 10 to 17 with multiple sclerosis. The source material was blood. This chain connects TRBV15 to TRBJ1-2, with 10 bases lining up with TRBD1. CDR3 bases: TGTGCCACCTCGGACAGGGGGGGTTTAGGCTATGGCTACACCTTC. Translating gives CATSDRGGLGYGYTF.